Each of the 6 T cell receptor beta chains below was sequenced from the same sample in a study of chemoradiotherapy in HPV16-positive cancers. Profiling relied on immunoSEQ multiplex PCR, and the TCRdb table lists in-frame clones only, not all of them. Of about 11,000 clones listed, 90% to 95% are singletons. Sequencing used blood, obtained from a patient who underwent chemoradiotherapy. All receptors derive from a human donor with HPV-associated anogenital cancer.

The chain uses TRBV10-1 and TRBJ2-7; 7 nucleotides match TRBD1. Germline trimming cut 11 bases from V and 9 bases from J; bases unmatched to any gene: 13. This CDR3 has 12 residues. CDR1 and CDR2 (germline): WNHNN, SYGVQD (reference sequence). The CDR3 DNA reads TGCGCCCGCACCAGACAGGGCAAGAGGCAGTACTTC. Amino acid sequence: CARTRQGKRQYF.

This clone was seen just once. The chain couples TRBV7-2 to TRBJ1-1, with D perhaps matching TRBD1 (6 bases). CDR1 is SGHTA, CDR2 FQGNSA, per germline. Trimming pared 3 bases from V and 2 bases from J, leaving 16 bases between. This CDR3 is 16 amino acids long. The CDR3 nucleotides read TGTGCCAGCAGCTTCGGCTCGGGACACCTAAACACTGAAGCTTTCTTT. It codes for CASSFGSGHLNTEAFF.

The CDR3 DNA follows: TGTGCCAGCAGCGTATCGGTTGTCAATGAGCAGTTCTTC. Residues: CASSVSVVNEQFF. The gene calls are TRBV9 and TRBJ2-1; unclear D gene. Germline loops: CDR1 SGDLS, CDR2 YYNGEE. Between the trimmed V and J ends, which lost 1 base and 6 bases, there was a span of 8 bases. This CDR3 is 13 amino acids long. Full variable domain (missing parts from reference TRBV9 and TRBJ2-1): DSGVTQTPKHLITATGQRVTLRCSPRSGDLSVYWYQQSLDQGLQFLIQYYNGEERAKGNILERFSAQQFPDLHSELNLSSLELGDSALYFCASSVSVVNEQFFGPGTRLTVL.

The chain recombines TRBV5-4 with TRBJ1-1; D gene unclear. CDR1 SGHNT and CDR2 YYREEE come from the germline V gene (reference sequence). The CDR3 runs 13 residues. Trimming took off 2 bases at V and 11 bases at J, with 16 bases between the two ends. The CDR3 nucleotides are TGTGCCAGCAGCTTACCGGACGGGGAGAGGGCTTTCTTT. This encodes CASSLPDGERAFF.

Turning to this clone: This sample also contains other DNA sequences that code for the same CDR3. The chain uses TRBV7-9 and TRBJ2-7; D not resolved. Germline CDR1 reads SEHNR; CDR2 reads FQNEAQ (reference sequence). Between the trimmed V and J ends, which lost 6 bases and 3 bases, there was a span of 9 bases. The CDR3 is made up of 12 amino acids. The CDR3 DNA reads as TGTGCCAGCAGTTTGATATTCTACGAGCAGTACTTC. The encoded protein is CASSLIFYEQYF. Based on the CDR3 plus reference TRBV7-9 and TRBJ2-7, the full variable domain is DTGVSQNPRHKITKRGQNVTFRCDPISEHNRLYWYRQTLGQGPEFLTYFQNEAQLEKSRLLSDRFSAERPKGSFSTLEIQRTEQGDSAMYLCASSLIFYEQYFGPGTRLTVT.

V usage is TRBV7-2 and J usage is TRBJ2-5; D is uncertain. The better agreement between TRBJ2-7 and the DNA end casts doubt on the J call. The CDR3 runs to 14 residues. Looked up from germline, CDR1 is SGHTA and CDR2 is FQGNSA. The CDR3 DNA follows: TGTGCCAGCAGCCACGCAGGACCCGTCTACGAGCAGTACTTC. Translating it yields CASSHAGPVYEQYF.